The clone carrying this T cell receptor (beta chain) came up a few times. The data were obtained in a study of blood T cell repertoires in COVID-19. Across the whole study: T cells, B-cell-depleted T cells, or PBMCs provided the cDNA or gDNA that served as material.

In the study's own analysis: Estimation of nucleated cell counts relied on the amplification of reference gene primers. Data came from immunoSEQ multiplex PCR; TCRdb stores just in-frame clones and leaves some out. V, J and clone size were drawn from that table, and D and trimming were deduced from the DNA. The repertoire consists of hundreds of thousands of clones, with about 85% occurring once and the leading ten covering about 20%. The material sequenced was peripheral blood. The TCR comes from a man aged 25 to 45 with active or convalescent COVID-19.

Here the CDR3 reads CASSPAGTTTDTQYF. The CDR3 DNA reads TGTGCCAGCAGCCCGGCGGGGACCACCACAGATACGCAGTATTTT. V and J are TRBV13 and TRBJ2-3; D is possibly TRBD2 (6 bases). The CDR3 totals 15 residues. Germline CDR1 is PRHDT and CDR2 is FYEKMQ (reference sequence). Trimming left V 5 bases short and J 2 bases short, with 14 bases between.